This TCR beta chain was profiled in a study of blood T cell repertoires in COVID-19. Study-wide background: PBMCs, B-cell-depleted T cells, or T cells provided the cDNA or gDNA that made up the material.

In the original processing: Amplifying reference gene primers gave estimates of nucleated cell counts. Only in-frame clones appear in the TCRdb table, and some are missing; sequencing was by immunoSEQ multiplex PCR. Clonal size and the V and J genes are those of that table, whereas D and trimming came from the DNA. Of a few hundred thousand clones listed, 85% to 90% are singletons. Deletions cut 3 bases from V and 10 bases from J, with 13 bases between. The CDR3 runs 13 residues. Germline V gene lookup returns CDR1 DFQATT and CDR2 SNEGSKA (reference sequence). Donors in Cohort 3 who had recovered were those with two negative PCRs, healthcare professional clearance, or resolution of their symptoms.

This clonotype originated in a young woman who had recovered from COVID-19. The rearrangement uses TRBV20-1 and TRBJ1-6, with D perhaps TRBD1 (5 bases). Sequencing was carried out using PBMCs or T cells enriched from blood (not recorded which). DNA for the CDR3: TGCAGTGCTAGTTTCCGGGCAGGGTCACCCCTCCACTTT. Its translation: CSASFRAGSPLHF.